Sequencing of this TCR beta chain was carried out in a study of cytomegalovirus exposure and HLA in healthy donors (dated by TCRdb to between 2016 and 2019). As for the study more broadly: According to a later analysis, the approximately 130 validation repertoires were produced on the same platform as the roughly 700 repertoires of the first cohort. Along with the approximately 650-subject first cohort, a separate validation cohort of over 90 different subjects was used. The study aimed to test whether cataloging public T cell receptors could reveal signatures of past pathogen exposure. To predict cytomegalovirus infection status, the study brought together high-throughput TCR immunosequencing, statistical association of individual TCRs with disease status, and machine learning. The full study reports these points: Three of the identified cytomegalovirus-associated TCR beta chains were confirmed in vitro to be specific for cytomegalovirus antigens. In a later analysis, TCRs clustered in the first cohort were found to also tend to co-occur in the roughly 110 validation repertoires, with approximately 94% of cluster scores above 0. The authors suggested that the approach could potentially be extended to other disease states and immunological phenotypes. The study listed approximately 160 TCR beta chains as associated with cytomegalovirus. In both the original and validation cohorts, the classifier was reported to diagnose cytomegalovirus status with high specificity and sensitivity. Across donors, most TCR sequences were observed very rarely, whereas some public TCRs were present in many individuals. A later analysis had no HLA typing for the validation cohort, so co-occurrence there was scored across all 110 or so repertoires.

Separate from the approximately 690-subject first cohort, the validation cohort of 120 subjects was the group to which the donors belonged. The method behind the library was the immunoSEQ multiplex PCR assay. As for the original processing: A statistical classification framework was built for diagnosing cytomegalovirus status from the catalog of TCR beta chain sequences. The table was pulled from immuneACCESS by TCRdb, which kept in-frame rearrangements only. Such tables lose some clones; where checked, under half of the loss comes from unresolved V genes, and the rest has no known cause. V and J calls and clone size come straight from that table; D and trimming were deduced from the DNA. The sample yields about 130,000 clones; roughly nine tenths were counted once. The ten largest clonotypes hold about 1.1% of the sample. The table lists this clone with a count of one. Its binding antigen is unknown. The record has no base qualities; no much larger clone is one base away.

CDR1 GTSNPN and CDR2 SVGIG were looked up in the germline V gene (reference sequence). From the cysteine up to the valine, the CDR3 has a length of 13 residues. CDR3 DNA is the only sequence kept; it has 39 bases, read in frame from the first base. The junction shows trimming of 0 bases on V and 3 bases on J, and the gene matches do not reach 2 bases of it. The receptor's source is a woman aged 18-35 years in good health and CMV-seronegative. The chain couples TRBV30 to TRBJ2-7, with 7 bases aligning to TRBD2. Sequenced material: PBMCs. The DNA sequence is given as TGTGCCTGGAGTGTGGGAGGGGACTACGAGCAGTACGTC. The resulting protein is CAWSVGGDYEQYV.